The entry below describes one T cell receptor beta chain. The target antigen is unknown. Other DNA sequences in this specimen translate into the identical CDR3. Conventional CD4 T cells were sorted as CD4+CD127+ cells. V lost 5 bases and J lost 1; bases outside the gene matches: 7. The CDR3 runs 15 residues. Germline CDR1 and CDR2: MNHEY and SVGAGI. These data are taken from a study of B cell selection in AIRE deficiency. Study-wide points: TCRbeta-only data showed 36.6% of shared healthy Treg sequences in healthy Tconv. CDR3s were shorter in shared Treg sequences, reflecting few non-templated nucleotide insertions. Of 3657 shared Treg TCRbeta sequences, about 32% were healthy-donor-only and 9.3% patient-only.

TCRdb's table, derived via immunoSEQ multiplex PCR, lists solely in-frame clones and lacks some. This sample yields fewer than 25,000 clones, of which roughly 97% are seen a single time; over 0.25% belongs to the top ten. The source is a human donor with AIRE deficiency. The material sequenced was conventional CD4+ T cells sorted from PBMCs. The gene calls are TRBV6-5 and TRBJ1-1, with 7 nucleotides matching TRBD1. The chain's CDR3 is CASSPQRGRNTEAFF. DNA of the CDR3: TGTGCCAGCAGTCCGCAAAGGGGGCGGAACACTGAAGCTTTCTTT.